This T cell receptor (beta chain) was captured by sequencing in a study of T cells in Graves' hyperthyroidism and ophthalmopathy. This clonotype was counted at least ten times. The antigen is undetermined. The study's findings and limits: Researchers report that a 13 V-J model separated ophthalmopathy from stable hyperthyroidism.

Researchers barred patients who had uncontrolled infection, other autoimmune disease, pregnancy or lactation. V was cut by 3 bases and J by 2 bases, with 10 bases left in between. This CDR3 has 15 amino acids. From germline, CDR1 is SGHVS and CDR2 FQNEAQ. Authors of the study amplified TCR beta CDR3 regions from RNA transcripts. With the HTBI primer set, the TCR CDR3 went through a first round of RT-PCR. Each CDR3 protein gets one entry after TCRdb re-called the multiplex PCR reads with MiXCR. The sample includes 450,000 to 700,000 distinct CDR3 sequences, about half of them seen just once. This TCR was recovered from a woman younger than 30 with Graves' hyperthyroidism. Input material: peripheral blood or thyroid tissue (not recorded which). The chain has TRBV7-8 and TRBJ1-4; D not resolved. This CDR3 reads CASSFSDGTNEKLFF. DNA for the CDR3: TGTGCCAGCAGCTTCTCCGACGGGACTAATGAAAAACTGTTTTTT.